The 6 T cell receptor beta chains given below trace back to one sample, sequenced in a study of beta chain features in type 1 diabetes. The study reverse transcribed the entire isolated RNA, so it sequenced expressed TCRB transcripts. Clones were sequenced by immunoSEQ multiplex PCR, and TCRdb holds only the in-frame ones, with some missing. This table has 300,000 to 450,000 clones, around 20% appearing once. What was sequenced was naive CD4+ T cells from blood. The receptors shown here come from a woman aged 18-35 years in good health.

Only a few counts were recorded for this clone. The genes are TRBV6-1 and TRBJ1-4; possibly TRBD1 for D (5 bases). There are 15 residues in the CDR3. Germline assignment: CDR1 MNHNS and CDR2 SASEGT. The ends were cut back, 8 bases at V and 2 bases at J, with 15 bases in the middle. The CDR3 DNA sequence: TGTGCCAGCGTAAGGACACAGACTACTAATGAAAAACTGTTTTTT. This sequence encodes CASVRTQTTNEKLFF.

Only a few counts were recorded for this clone. The genes are TRBV2 and TRBJ2-7, with D tentatively TRBD1 (6 bases). V dropped 7 bases and J dropped 2 bases, with 12 bases sitting between them. Germline-derived CDR1 and CDR2 are SNHLY and FYNNEI. The CDR3 consists of 13 residues. The CDR3 protein is CASTMDRTYEQYF. DNA of the CDR3: TGTGCCAGCACTATGGACAGAACCTACGAGCAGTACTTC.

Only a few counts were recorded for this clone. The rearrangement uses TRBV13 and TRBJ1-6; a possible D gene is TRBD1 (5 bases). The germline V gene has CDR1 PRHDT and CDR2 FYEKMQ (reference sequence). The ends were cut back, 3 bases at V and 10 bases at J, with 13 bases in the middle. CDR3 length equals 14 residues. CDR3 loop: CASSFGGSRSPLHF. The CDR3 DNA follows: TGTGCCAGCAGCTTCGGGGGTTCTCGATCACCCCTCCACTTT.

The rearrangement links TRBV5-1 to TRBJ1-1, with a possible D match to TRBD1 (5 bases). CDR1 is SGHRS, CDR2 YFSETQ, per germline. The CDR3 runs to 16 residues. Trimming stripped 0 bases from V and 3 bases from J, with 15 bases between. DNA for the CDR3: TGCGCCAGCAGCTTGGAACGGGGGAGTAGGGACACTGAAGCTTTCTTT. This encodes CASSLERGSRDTEAFF.

The V call is TRBV7-9, the J call TRBJ1-1; maybe TRBD1 (6 bases). This CDR3 is built from 14 residues. Trimming cost V 5 bases and J 1 base, with 11 bases left between them. Germline V gene data show CDR1 as SEHNR and CDR2 as FQNEAQ (reference sequence). The CDR3 bases are TGTGCCAGCAGCAACCAAGGGGGGAACACTGAAGCTTTCTTT. Protein: CASSNQGGNTEAFF.

J is TRBJ1-1 and V is TRBV18; D ambiguous. CDR3 length: 15 residues. The germline V and J ends were trimmed by 3 bases and 4 bases, with 15 bases remaining between them. CDR1 KGHSH and CDR2 LQKENI come from the germline V gene. CDR3 nucleotides: TGTGCCAGCTCACCTGGTAACTCGGCGGTCACTGAAGCTTTCTTT. As protein: CASSPGNSAVTEAFF.